The T cell receptor beta chain under discussion was sequenced for a study of OX40 agonist ivuxolimab in advanced cancers. Broadly, across the study: Ivuxolimab, which targeted the costimulatory receptor OX40 (CD134), was an agonistic, fully human IgG2 monoclonal antibody. The purpose of peripheral TCRbeta sequencing was to test whether ivuxolimab changed TCR sequence diversity and led to clonal T-cell expansion. Partial responses occurred in three dose-escalation patients, of whom one had hepatocellular carcinoma and two had cutaneous melanoma. Patients were allowed to have had prior anti-PD-1, anti-PD-L1 or anti-CTLA-4 therapy, and around 43% of the dose-escalation patients had been treated with checkpoint inhibitors. Intravenous ivuxolimab was administered to patients every 2 weeks at six dose levels: 0.01, 0.1, 0.3, 1.5, 3 and 10 mg/kg. Among the roughly 50 dose-escalation patients, about 19 had hepatocellular carcinoma, some 15 melanoma, 9 renal cell carcinoma and 9 head and neck cancer. The dose-escalation cohort was 82.7% male with a mean age of around 62 years, ranging from about 23 to 85. The paper reports the monotherapy dose-escalation portion (N of about 52 patients) of the phase I ivuxolimab trial. Paper-wide results and their limitations: After ivuxolimab, CD8+ T cells had more expanded clones than CD4+ T cells on average. Low levels of normalized T-cell clonal expansion were also shown by some nonresponding patients. In partial responders in the 0.1-3.0 mg/kg groups, normalized peripheral clonal expansion was found to be among the lowest, especially among CD8+ T cells. Clonal expansion of both CD4+ and CD8+ blood T cells was observed from baseline to week 6 at doses 0.1 to 3.0 mg/kg. The antigen specificity of the peripheral T cells that underwent clonal expansion was not determined.

Patients with a history of autoimmune disease or receiving systemic immunosuppression were excluded from the trial. Peripheral blood for TCR sequencing was collected from all dose cohorts at baseline, on cycle 4 day 1, and on cycle 7 day 1. Samples came from an open-label, multicenter, first-in-human phase I dose-escalation trial of ivuxolimab. Adults with locally advanced or metastatic melanoma, renal cell carcinoma, hepatocellular carcinoma or head and neck squamous cell carcinoma were enrolled in the trial. Before TCR sequencing, CD4+ T cells and CD8+ T cells from peripheral blood were sorted into separate populations. To sequence the TCRbeta CDR3 region, genomic DNA was isolated from the sorted cells. The immunoSEQ Assay was used to sequence the TCRbeta CDR3 regions. TCRdb carries this immuneACCESS record with in-frame sequences only. Its versions omit some clonotypes, under half of them owing to an unresolved V gene in the studies checked, with the rest unexplained. This sample has about 59,000 clones in its table, and roughly nine tenths of those were observed once. Jointly, the top ten make up 0.76% of the sample.

The CDR3 runs 14 amino acids, cysteine and phenylalanine included. This entry keeps only the CDR3 DNA: 42 bases, framed from base 1. V and J lose 4 bases and 3 bases, and a span of 10 bases separates them. CDR1 and CDR2 were assigned from the germline V gene (reference sequence) as LNHDA and SQIVND. Only a few counts were recorded for this clone. What this receptor recognizes is not known. There are no base qualities to consult, and no much larger clone falls within one base. The sequencing used CD4+ or CD8+ T cells sorted from blood, collected in a trial of the OX40 agonist ivuxolimab. The rearranged segments are TRBV19 and TRBJ1-5; TRBD1 is a weak D gene call, 5 bases matching. This receptor was identified in an adult with an advanced solid tumor such as melanoma, head and neck, liver or kidney cancer. This receptor has the CDR3 CASSTGGVNQPQHF. The base sequence is TGTGCCAGTAGTACCGGGGGGGTCAATCAGCCCCAGCATTTT.